Listed here is a single T cell receptor beta chain. This entry comes from a study of blood T cell repertoires in COVID-19. Those who participated ranged in age from roughly 18 to 100 years and resided in about two dozen US areas. What the recovered Cohort 3 donors had was two negative PCRs, clearance, or symptom resolution. The table came from immunoSEQ multiplex PCR; TCRdb's copy has only in-frame clones and leaves some out. This sample has under 450,000 clones, with approximately 84% found just once. The sample was PBMCs or T cells enriched from blood (not recorded which). This clonotype was obtained from a woman aged 25 to 39 who had recovered from COVID-19.

The CDR3: CASSPRLIYNEQFF. The DNA for the CDR3 is TGTGCCAGCAGCCCCAGACTTATTTACAATGAGCAGTTCTTC. This chain uses TRBV6-5 with TRBJ2-1; the D is unclear. Germline V CDR1 and CDR2: MNHEY, SVGAGI. The CDR3 contains 14 residues. Trimming shortened V by 6 bases and J by 4 bases, and 13 bases separated the two germline ends.